Listed below are T cell receptor beta chains from one sample, sequenced in a study of cytomegalovirus exposure and HLA in healthy donors. Using immunoSEQ multiplex PCR, the repertoire was profiled, and TCRdb retains in-frame clones only, with some absent. The table includes approximately 290,000 clones, 80% detected once. The specimen sequenced was PBMCs. The receptors come from a girl between 2 and 10 years old in good health and CMV-seronegative. The conserved cysteine and the conserved F or W are not part of the CDR3 here.

length | J | V | CDR3
16 | TRBJ2-1 | TRBV7-8 | ASSRASGVLHHYNEQF
13 | TRBJ1-1 | TRBV27 | ASSLTYTVNTEAF
11 | TRBJ1-5 | TRBV30 | AWDQASNQPQH
13 | TRBJ2-5 | TRBV7-2 | ASSFTGTTSETQY
10 | TRBJ1-1 | TRBV10-3 | AIMAGNTEAF
15 | TRBJ2-7 | TRBV2 | ASRDRLRGAPTYEQY
17 | TRBJ2-1 | TRBV5-1 | ASSLGIWDSPISYNEQF
10 | TRBJ1-2 | TRBV6-4 | ASSYDGYGYT
15 | TRBJ2-2 | TRBV11-3 | ASSLEQSGVPTGELF
14 | TRBJ1-5 | TRBV7-8 | ASSLSTGGANQPQH
14 | TRBJ2-7 | TRBV7-4 | ASSLAPGQGSYEQY
11 | TRBJ2-1 | TRBV7-9 | ASSLGGLNEQF
10 | TRBJ2-7 | TRBV15 | ATGLGSYEQY
13 | TRBJ2-7 | TRBV7-9 | ASSPGGAPFYEQY
14 | TRBJ1-6 | TRBV28 | ASSDLQGSRNSPLH
12 | TRBJ2-3 | TRBV6-1 | ASSERGSKDTQY
10 | TRBJ1-2 | TRBV5-4 | ASRRGDNGYT
15 | TRBJ1-2 | TRBV28 | ASSFSVLHRGDYGYT
12 | TRBJ1-5 | TRBV5-4 | ASSVDRANQPQH
10 | TRBJ1-2 | TRBV6-1 | ASGGQAYGYT
12 | TRBJ1-6 | TRBV28 | ASRVDRGNSPLH
13 | TRBJ2-7 | TRBV6-5 | ASSYSRPGNYEQY